This T cell receptor beta chain was sequenced in a study of T cells in Graves' hyperthyroidism and ophthalmopathy. Regions amplified from RNA transcripts were the TCR beta CDR3 regions. With the HTBI primer set, the TCR CDR3 went through a first round of RT-PCR. Via MiXCR, TCRdb re-called the multiplex PCR reads, giving one row per CDR3 protein. The sample has approximately 420,000 distinct CDR3 sequences, roughly 15% seen once. This clonotype was counted at least ten times. Germline CDR1 reads MNHEY; CDR2 reads SMNVEV (reference sequence). V was trimmed by 7 bases and J by 7 bases, leaving 23 bases between them. The CDR3 consists of 15 residues.

This chain uses TRBV27 with TRBJ2-7; D may be TRBD1 or TRBD2 (7 bases each). The sequencing sample was made of blood. This clonotype was obtained from a woman between 18 and 29 years old with Graves' hyperthyroidism. DNA of the CDR3: TGTGCCAGCACCTCCAGGGGGGGGCTCCCTGGGGAGCAGTACTTC. Its protein product is CASTSRGGLPGEQYF.